This T cell receptor (beta chain) was recorded in a study of identical twins. Study findings and constraints: The study based its conclusions on cross-sectional statistical analysis and did not follow the same donors.

With respect to this clonotype: No antigen is known for it.

TCRdb redid the calling of the 5' RACE reads with MiXCR, one entry per CDR3 protein. This sample has just under 550,000 distinct CDR3 sequences, with nearly 15% found just once. The sample also formed part of further work on yellow fever vaccine responses in identical twins.

Sequencing used CD4+ T cells sorted from blood. This TCR was sampled from a woman aged 18 to 35 in good health.

CDR3 residues: CSALAPGEQYF. The CDR3 DNA is TGCAGTGCCCTGGCGCCTGGCGAGCAGTACTTC. The chain has TRBV20-1 and TRBJ2-7; D uncertain. CDR1 is DFQATT, CDR2 SNEGSKA, per germline (reference sequence). V dropped 6 bases and J dropped 6 bases, with 12 bases sitting between them. CDR3 length: 11 amino acids.